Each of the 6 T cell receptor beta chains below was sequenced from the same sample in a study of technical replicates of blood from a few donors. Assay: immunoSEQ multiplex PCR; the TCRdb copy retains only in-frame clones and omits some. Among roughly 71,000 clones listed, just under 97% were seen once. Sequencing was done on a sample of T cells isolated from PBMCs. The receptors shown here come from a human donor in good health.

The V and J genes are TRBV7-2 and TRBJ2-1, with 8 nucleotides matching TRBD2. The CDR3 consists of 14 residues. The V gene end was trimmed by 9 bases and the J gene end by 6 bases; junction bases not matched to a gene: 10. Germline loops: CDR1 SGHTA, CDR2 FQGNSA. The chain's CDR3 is CASFSGNHANEQFF. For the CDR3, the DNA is TGTGCCAGTTTTAGCGGGAACCATGCCAATGAGCAGTTCTTC.

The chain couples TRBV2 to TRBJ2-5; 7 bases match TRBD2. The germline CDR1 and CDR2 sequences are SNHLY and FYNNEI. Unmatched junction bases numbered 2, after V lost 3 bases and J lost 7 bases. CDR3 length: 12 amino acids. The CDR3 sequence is CASSDWEGTQYF. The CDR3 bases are TGTGCCAGCAGTGACTGGGAGGGGACCCAGTACTTC.

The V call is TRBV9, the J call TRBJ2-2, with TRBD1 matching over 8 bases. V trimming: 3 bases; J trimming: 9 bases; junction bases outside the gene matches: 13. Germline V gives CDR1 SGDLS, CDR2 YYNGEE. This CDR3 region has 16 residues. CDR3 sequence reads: CASSAGTGHYLRELFF. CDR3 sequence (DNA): TGTGCCAGCAGCGCCGGGACAGGACATTATTTGAGGGAGCTGTTTTTT.

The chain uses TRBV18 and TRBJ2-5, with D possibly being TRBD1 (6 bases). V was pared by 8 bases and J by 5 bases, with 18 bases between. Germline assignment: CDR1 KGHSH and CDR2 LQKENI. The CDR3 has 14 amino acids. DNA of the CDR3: TGTGCCAGCCAGGTCCCAGGGGCAGAGGAGACCCAGTACTTC. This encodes CASQVPGAEETQYF.

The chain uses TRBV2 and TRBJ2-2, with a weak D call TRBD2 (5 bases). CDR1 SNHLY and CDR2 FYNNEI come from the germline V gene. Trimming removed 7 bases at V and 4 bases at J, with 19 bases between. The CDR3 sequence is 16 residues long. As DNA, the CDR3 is TGTGCCAGCAAGGCTGACTGGCGGGTTGTCACCGGGGAGCTGTTTTTT. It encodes CASKADWRVVTGELFF.

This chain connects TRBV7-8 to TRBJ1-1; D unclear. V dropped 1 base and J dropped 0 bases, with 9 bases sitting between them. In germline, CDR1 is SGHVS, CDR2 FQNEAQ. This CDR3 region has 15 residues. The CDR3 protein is CASSLGSSMNTEAFF. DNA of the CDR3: TGTGCCAGCAGCTTAGGTAGTAGTATGAACACTGAAGCTTTCTTT.